The TCR beta chain under discussion was sequenced for a study of vaccination and CD4 T cells after COVID-19. Sample treatment: 10-day PBMC culture with coronavirus spike peptide pools or control peptides (ViraFEST assay). Comments on this clonotype: What it binds is not known.

The Oncomine TCR Beta short-read assay was applied to DNA of cultured CD4+ T cells. One entry per CDR3 protein results from TCRdb running MiXCR on the PCR reads. The sample consists of about 18,000 distinct CDR3 sequences, 53% of them appearing once. CDR1 and CDR2 (germline): WNHNN, SYGVQD (reference sequence). Germline trimming cut 6 bases from V and 4 bases from J; bases unmatched to any gene: 13. CDR3 length equals 16 residues. This sample comprised CD4+ T cells from blood, cultured in vitro, obtained before SARS-CoV-2 vaccination. The chain carries TRBV10-1 and TRBJ1-1, with TRBD1 matching 8 bases. This clonotype was obtained from a human donor who had recovered from COVID-19. The CDR3, as DNA: TGCGCCAGCAGCCACTGCCTCGGACAGGGATCCACTGAAGCTTTCTTT. It specifies CASSHCLGQGSTEAFF.